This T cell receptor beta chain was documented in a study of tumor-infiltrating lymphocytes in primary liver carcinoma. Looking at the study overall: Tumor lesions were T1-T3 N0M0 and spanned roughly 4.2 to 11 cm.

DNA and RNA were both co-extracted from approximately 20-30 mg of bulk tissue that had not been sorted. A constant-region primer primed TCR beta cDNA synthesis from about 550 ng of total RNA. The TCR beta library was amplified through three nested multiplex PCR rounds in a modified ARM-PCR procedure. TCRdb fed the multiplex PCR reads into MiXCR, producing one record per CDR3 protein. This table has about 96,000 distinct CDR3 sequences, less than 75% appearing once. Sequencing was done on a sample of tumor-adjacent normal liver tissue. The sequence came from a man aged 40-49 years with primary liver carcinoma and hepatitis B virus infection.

CDR3 sequence reads: CASSPCGRVTGELFF. The CDR3 coding sequence is TGTGCCAGCAGCCCTTGCGGGAGGGTAACAGGGGAGCTGTTTTTT. The rearrangement uses TRBV11-2 and TRBJ2-2; TRBD2 matches 9 bases. J gave up 8 bases and V 5 bases, and 9 bases lay outside the gene matches. The CDR3 length is 15 residues. Germline-derived CDR1 and CDR2 are SGHAT and FQNNGV.